The entry below gives a single T cell receptor (beta chain) sequence along with its context. Seattle's cohort entered during active infection and was followed longitudinally. Trimming left V 0 bases short and J 3 bases short, with 8 bases between. Germline-derived CDR1 and CDR2 are MNHEY and SVGEGT. The CDR3 length is 14 residues. These data are taken from a study of blood T cell repertoires in COVID-19. Study in general: Sources were T cells, B-cell-depleted T cells, or PBMCs; the material itself was cDNA or gDNA.

Original analysis: Estimation of nucleated cell counts was performed using reference gene primer amplification. Sequencing was performed with immunoSEQ multiplex PCR; in TCRdb, only in-frame clones are kept and a portion is missing. V, J and clone size are taken as reported in that table, and D and trimming were inferred from the DNA itself. The table shows approximately 97,000 clones, with roughly 87% occurring only once. The sequencing sample was made of peripheral blood. This receptor was obtained from a woman aged 45-59 years with COVID-19, enrolled during active disease. This chain joins TRBV6-2 or TRBV6-3 and TRBJ1-1; D is ambiguous. CDR3 DNA: TGTGCCAGCAGTTACTCGGGGAGGGACACTGAAGCTTTCTTT. Protein sequence: CASSYSGRDTEAFF.